These 25 T cell receptor beta chains were sequenced from one sample in a study of molecular identifiers for immune sequencing clone quantification. MiXCR, applied by TCRdb to the PCR reads, yields one record per CDR3 protein. The profile covers hundreds of thousands of distinct CDR3 sequences, with 20% to 25% appearing a single time and 0.75% to 0.85% taken by the ten largest. The sequenced sample consisted of naive CD8+ T cells from blood, with Jurkat cell RNA spiked in. Subset here: FACS-sorted CD8+CD4-CCR7+CD45RA+ naive T cells. The receptors originated from a human donor in good health. Some libraries in this study had Jurkat cell RNA spiked in.

In this sample, this clonotype turned up many times. CDR3 nucleotides: TGTGCCAGCAGCCCCGTTCTAGCGGGGCAAGAGACCCAGTACTTC. Translating it yields CASSPVLAGQETQYF. This chain connects TRBV2 to TRBJ2-5; 9 bases map to TRBD2. Germline V CDR1 and CDR2: SNHLY, FYNNEI. The CDR3 spans 15 residues. The V gene end was trimmed by 6 bases and the J gene end by 2 bases; junction bases not matched to a gene: 7.

This clonotype has a count of ten or more. The chain joins TRBV30 to TRBJ1-1; 7 bases line up with TRBD1. The CDR3 is 14 amino acids. Losses at the gene ends were 4 bases for V and 1 base for J; bases not matched to a gene: 6. From germline, CDR1 is GTSNPN and CDR2 SVGIG (reference sequence). CDR3 sequence reads: CAWTPSGGNTEAFF. CDR3 sequence (DNA): TGTGCCTGGACCCCCTCAGGGGGGAACACTGAAGCTTTCTTT.

This clonotype appeared a few times. The rearrangement uses TRBV6-2 or TRBV6-3 and TRBJ1-2; possibly TRBD1 for D (5 bases). Trimming stripped 9 bases from V and 4 bases from J, with 18 bases between. This CDR3 is 14 amino acids long. Germline CDR1 and CDR2: MNHEY and SVGEGT. The CDR3 is CASLLAGTLYGYTF. DNA of the CDR3: TGTGCCAGTTTACTCGCCGGGACTCTCTATGGCTACACCTTC.

This clonotype was detected ten times or more. The chain couples TRBV6-1 to TRBJ2-5; D uncertain. The germline V gene has CDR1 MNHNS and CDR2 SASEGT. The CDR3 covers 16 residues. The germline V and J ends were trimmed by 11 bases and 2 bases, with 24 bases remaining between them. The chain's CDR3 is CASSSPTTGPQETQYF. The CDR3 bases are TGTGCCTCTTCTTCCCCAACAACGGGCCCACAAGAGACCCAGTACTTC.

This clonotype was seen many times. The V gene is TRBV5-1, the J gene TRBJ2-3; D is undetermined. Germline loops: CDR1 SGHRS, CDR2 YFSETQ. This CDR3 spans 14 amino acids. Trimming removed 7 bases from V and 2 bases from J, with 14 bases in between. The CDR3: CASWSTVYTDTQYF. For the CDR3, the DNA is TGCGCCAGCTGGAGCACAGTTTACACAGATACGCAGTATTTT.

This clonotype was seen ten or more times. This rearrangement joins TRBV15 to TRBJ1-5, with D perhaps TRBD1 (5 bases). The CDR3 sequence is 15 residues long. The ends were cut back, 4 bases at V and 7 bases at J, with 17 bases in the middle. Germline loops: CDR1 LNHNV, CDR2 YYDKDF (reference sequence). For the CDR3, the DNA is TGTGCCACCAGCACCGACCAGGGAGTTGGACAGCCCCAGCATTTT. This codes for CATSTDQGVGQPQHF.

Regarding this clonotype: The junction does not match germline at one end; this may be a read error. This chain links TRBV27 with TRBJ2-3, with TRBD2 as a possible D gene (5 bases). The CDR3 has 14 amino acids. The V gene's germline CDR1 is MNHEY and CDR2 SMNVEV (reference sequence). CDR3 DNA: TGTGCCGGCAGTAGAAAAGAGGGCCCAGATACGCAGTATTTT. This gives the protein CAGSRKEGPDTQYF.

This clonotype was picked up a small number of times. In DNA form, the CDR3 reads TGCGCCAGCAGCCAAGACGTCACTAGCGGGGCTAATGAGCAGTTCTTC. Translated, it gives CASSQDVTSGANEQFF. This chain links TRBV4-3 with TRBJ2-1; 10 bases map to TRBD2. J gave up 7 bases and V 0 bases, and 6 bases lay outside the gene matches. Germline values: CDR1 LGHNA, CDR2 YSLEER. This CDR3 has 16 residues.

This clonotype came up many times. V and J are TRBV15 and TRBJ2-1; maybe TRBD1 (6 bases). The CDR3 length is 14 residues. V was trimmed by 3 bases and J by 7 bases, leaving 13 bases between them. Germline V gene data show CDR1 as LNHNV and CDR2 as YYDKDF (reference sequence). For the CDR3, the DNA is TGTGCCACCAGCAGGGGGACGACAGGTAATGAGCAGTTCTTC. It translates to CATSRGTTGNEQFF.

This clonotype was picked up a small number of times. The gene calls are TRBV11-2 and TRBJ2-3; TRBD2 agrees at 10 bases. Germline lookup yields CDR1 SGHAT and CDR2 FQNNGV. V lost 3 bases and J lost 1; bases outside the gene matches: 7. This CDR3 contains 17 residues. Here the CDR3 DNA reads TGTGCCAGCAGCTTGGTCCTAGCGGGAGTTGGCACAGATACGCAGTATTTT. Amino acids: CASSLVLAGVGTDTQYF.

Comments on this clonotype: This may stem from a read error, because a much larger clone lies one nucleotide away. The rearrangement uses TRBV4-3 and TRBJ2-1; tentatively, D is TRBD1 or TRBD2 (5 bases each). CDR1 is LGHNA, CDR2 YSLEER, per germline. This CDR3 contains 14 residues. The CDR3 reads CAGSQDGTLSVRFF. The DNA for the CDR3 is TGCGCCGGCAGCCAAGACGGGACCCTCTCGGTCCGGTTCTTC.

This clonotype has at least ten counts. This rearrangement joins TRBV4-1 to TRBJ2-5; D call uncertain. The CDR3 totals 14 residues. Germline CDR1 MGHRA, CDR2 YSYEKL. V lost 0 bases, J lost 0 bases, and 5 bases lay in between. The CDR3 coding sequence is TGCGCCAGCAGCCAAGACGGATACCAAGAGACCCAGTACTTC. Amino acids: CASSQDGYQETQYF.

This clonotype was seen ten or more times. The rearrangement uses TRBV6-6 and TRBJ2-3; D remains unclear. The V gene lost 6 bases and the J gene lost 7 bases, with 11 bases spanning the gap. CDR3 length: 12 amino acids. From germline, CDR1 is MNHNY and CDR2 SVGAGI (reference sequence). As DNA, the CDR3 is TGTGCCAGCAGCTCAAATGCCCATACGCAGTATTTT. Its translation is CASSSNAHTQYF.

This clonotype was observed many times. The chain is built from TRBV19 and TRBJ2-7; 8 bases match TRBD1. CDR1 LNHDA and CDR2 SQIVND come from the germline V gene (reference sequence). The junction had 2 bases not matched to a gene; V was cut back by 3 bases and J by 1 base. CDR3 length: 14 amino acids. The CDR3 DNA reads TGTGCCAGTAGTATGGGGACAGGTTCCTACGAGCAGTACTTC. Protein sequence: CASSMGTGSYEQYF.

This clonotype has just one count. V usage is TRBV3-1 and J usage is TRBJ2-3; TRBD2 matches 11 bases. Trimming at V came to 4 bases and at J to 4 bases, leaving 10 bases not matched to a gene. CDR1 and CDR2 (germline): LGHDT, YNNKEL (reference sequence). There are 17 residues in the CDR3. The CDR3 protein is CASSPRTSGPTADTQYF. As DNA, the CDR3 is TGTGCCAGCAGCCCACGGACTAGCGGGCCTACGGCAGATACGCAGTATTTT.

This clonotype was picked up many times. The chain links TRBV9 to TRBJ2-2; 13 bases agree with TRBD2. This CDR3 is 16 amino acids long. The germline gives CDR1 SGDLS, CDR2 YYNGEE. V lost 4 bases and J lost 7; bases outside the gene matches: 7. CDR3 amino acids: CASSTGTSGIGGELFF. In DNA form, the CDR3 reads TGTGCCAGCAGCACCGGGACTAGCGGGATAGGCGGGGAGCTGTTTTTT.

This clonotype was observed many times. The V call is TRBV11-1, the J call TRBJ2-6; D is uncertain. The V end lost 6 bases, the J end lost 2 bases, and 8 bases lay between the germline ends. This CDR3 has 14 amino acids. The germline V gene has CDR1 SGHAT and CDR2 FQDESV (reference sequence). CDR3 amino acids: CASSPRTGANVLTF. The CDR3 nucleotides read TGTGCCAGCAGTCCGAGAACTGGGGCCAACGTCCTGACTTTC.

In this sample, this clonotype turned up many times. The chain combines TRBV6-5 with TRBJ2-3; D is perhaps TRBD2 (5 bases). The ends were cut back, 2 bases at V and 4 bases at J, with 10 bases in the middle. This CDR3 contains 14 residues. From germline, CDR1 is MNHEY and CDR2 SVGAGI. CDR3 coding DNA: TGTGCCAGCAGTTACGACGGGGTTTCAGATACGCAGTATTTT. Encoded protein: CASSYDGVSDTQYF.

J is TRBJ2-3 and V is TRBV5-6, with 9 bases matching TRBD2. CDR1 SGHDT and CDR2 YYEEEE come from the germline V gene. With V trimmed by 5 bases and J by 4 bases, 32 bases remained unmatched. CDR3 length: 23 residues. The CDR3 loop reads CASRSLVVGRQGGTSGRSDTQYF. CDR3 DNA sequence: TGTGCCAGCAGATCACTTGTGGTCGGTCGGCAGGGAGGCACTAGCGGGCGATCAGATACGCAGTATTTT.

Comments on this clonotype: Possible read error: a much larger clone is one base away. This chain joins TRBV25-1 and TRBJ1-6; D unresolved. Germline V gene data show CDR1 as MGHDK and CDR2 as SYGVNS. CDR3 length equals 14 residues. The CDR3 coding sequence is TGTGCCAGCGGTGAATTGGGGATTAATTCACCCCTCCACTTT. Protein product: CASGELGINSPLHF.

In this sample, this clonotype turned up many times. The V call is TRBV12-3 or TRBV12-4, the J call TRBJ2-7; the D gene is possibly TRBD1 (6 bases). The CDR3 is made up of 14 amino acids. Trimming took off 4 bases at V and 0 bases at J, with 10 bases between the two ends. CDR3: CASSSGTSSYEQYF. CDR3 nucleotide sequence: TGTGCCAGCAGTTCCGGGACAAGCTCCTACGAGCAGTACTTC.

This clonotype was seen at least ten times. The chain has TRBV4-3 and TRBJ2-4; 12 bases are shared with TRBD1. Looked up from germline, CDR1 is LGHNA and CDR2 is YSLEER. V was clipped by 0 bases and J by 4 bases; unmatched bases: 4. The CDR3 sequence is 17 residues long. CDR3 amino acids: CASSQDGTGGFKNIQYF. The CDR3 nucleotides are TGCGCCAGCAGCCAAGATGGGACAGGGGGCTTTAAAAACATTCAGTACTTC.

This clonotype has ten or more counts. The rearrangement links TRBV7-9 to TRBJ2-7; D perhaps matches TRBD2 (6 bases). Trimming cost V 3 bases and J 3 bases, with 12 bases left between them. This CDR3 contains 14 residues. Germline V gene data show CDR1 as SEHNR and CDR2 as FQNEAQ (reference sequence). The CDR3 spells CASSFTSSHYEQYF. Written as DNA, the CDR3 is TGTGCCAGCAGCTTTACTAGCTCCCACTACGAGCAGTACTTC.

This chain links TRBV6-2 or TRBV6-3 with TRBJ2-3, with 9 bases that match TRBD2. Germline-derived CDR1 and CDR2 are MNHEY and SVGEGT. Trimming took 0 bases from V and 9 from J; bases not matched to a gene: 13. The CDR3 is 17 amino acids. CDR3 sequence: CASSYSIVAGALLTQYF. Written as DNA, the CDR3 is TGTGCCAGCAGTTACTCGATAGTAGCGGGGGCCCTCCTGACGCAGTATTTT.

This chain links TRBV13 with TRBJ2-5; possible D gene TRBD1, 5 bases. Trimming cost V 3 bases and J 6 bases, with 11 bases left between them. Germline CDR1 is PRHDT and CDR2 is FYEKMQ (reference sequence). This CDR3 has 13 amino acids. The chain's CDR3 is CASSFRTSQTQYF. The CDR3 DNA is TGTGCCAGCAGCTTCCGGACATCCCAGACCCAGTACTTC.